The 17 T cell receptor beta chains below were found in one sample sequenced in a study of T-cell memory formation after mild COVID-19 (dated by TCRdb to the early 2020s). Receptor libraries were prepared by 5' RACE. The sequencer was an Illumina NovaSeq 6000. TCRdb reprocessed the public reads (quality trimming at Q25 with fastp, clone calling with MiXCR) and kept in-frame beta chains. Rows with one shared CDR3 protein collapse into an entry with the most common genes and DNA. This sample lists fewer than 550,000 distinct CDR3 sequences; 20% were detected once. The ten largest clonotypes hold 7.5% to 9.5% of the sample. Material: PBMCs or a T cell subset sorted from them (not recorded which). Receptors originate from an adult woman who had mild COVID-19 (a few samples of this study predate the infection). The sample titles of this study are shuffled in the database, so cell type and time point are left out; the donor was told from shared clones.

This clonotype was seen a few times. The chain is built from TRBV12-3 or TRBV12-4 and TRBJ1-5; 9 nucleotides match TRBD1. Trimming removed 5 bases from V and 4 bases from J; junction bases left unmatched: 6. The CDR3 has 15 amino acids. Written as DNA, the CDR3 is TGTGCCAGCAGTAGTACCGGGACAGGGAATCAGCCCCAGCATTTT. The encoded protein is CASSSTGTGNQPQHF.

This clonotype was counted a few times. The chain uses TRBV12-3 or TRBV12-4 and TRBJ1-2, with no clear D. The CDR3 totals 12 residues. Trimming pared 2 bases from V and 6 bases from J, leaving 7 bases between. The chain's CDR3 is CASSLSQNGYTF. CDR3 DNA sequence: TGTGCCAGCAGTTTATCCCAAAATGGCTACACCTTC.

CDR3 sequence reads: CASSFYGTQETQYF. For the CDR3, the DNA is TGTGCCAGCAGTTTTTACGGAACGCAAGAGACCCAGTACTTC. The chain carries TRBV12-3 or TRBV12-4 and TRBJ2-5; no firm D call. V dropped 3 bases and J dropped 2 bases, with 10 bases sitting between them. The CDR3 runs 14 residues.

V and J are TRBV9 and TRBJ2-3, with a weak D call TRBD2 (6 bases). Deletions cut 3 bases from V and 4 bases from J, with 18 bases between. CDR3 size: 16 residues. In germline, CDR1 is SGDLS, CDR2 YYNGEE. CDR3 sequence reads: CASSGHGGGSSDTQYF. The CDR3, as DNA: TGTGCCAGCAGCGGGCATGGTGGGGGGAGCTCAGATACGCAGTATTTT.

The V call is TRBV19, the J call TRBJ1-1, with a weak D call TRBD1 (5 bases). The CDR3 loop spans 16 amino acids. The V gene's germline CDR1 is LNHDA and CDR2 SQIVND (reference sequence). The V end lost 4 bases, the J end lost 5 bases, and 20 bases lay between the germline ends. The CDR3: CASSKQVGAAVTEAFF. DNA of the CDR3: TGTGCCAGTAGTAAACAGGTTGGAGCGGCGGTAACTGAAGCTTTCTTT.

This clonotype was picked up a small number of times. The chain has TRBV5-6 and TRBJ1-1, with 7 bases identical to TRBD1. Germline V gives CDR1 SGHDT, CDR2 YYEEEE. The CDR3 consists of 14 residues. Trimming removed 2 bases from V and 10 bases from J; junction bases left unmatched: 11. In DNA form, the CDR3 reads TGTGCCAGCAGCTTTGTCGCGGACAGGATGTCAGCTTTCTTT. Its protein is CASSFVADRMSAFF.

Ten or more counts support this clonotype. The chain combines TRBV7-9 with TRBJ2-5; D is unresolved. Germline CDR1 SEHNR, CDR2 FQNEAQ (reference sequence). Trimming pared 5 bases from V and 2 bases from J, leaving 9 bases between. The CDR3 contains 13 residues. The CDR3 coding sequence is TGTGCCAGCAGCCTGGTCGGGCAAGAGACCCAGTACTTC. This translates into CASSLVGQETQYF.

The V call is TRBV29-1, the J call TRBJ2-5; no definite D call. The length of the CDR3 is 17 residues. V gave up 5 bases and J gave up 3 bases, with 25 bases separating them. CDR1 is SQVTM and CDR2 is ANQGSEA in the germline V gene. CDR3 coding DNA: TGCAGCGTTAAGGCTTCTTGGGTCGGACGGGTTAAAGAGACCCAGTACTTC. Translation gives CSVKASWVGRVKETQYF.

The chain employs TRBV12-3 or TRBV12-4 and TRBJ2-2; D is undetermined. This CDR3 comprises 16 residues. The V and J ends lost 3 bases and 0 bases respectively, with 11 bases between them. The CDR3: CASSLAYQANTGELFF. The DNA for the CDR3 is TGTGCCAGCAGTTTGGCCTACCAGGCGAACACCGGGGAGCTGTTTTTT.

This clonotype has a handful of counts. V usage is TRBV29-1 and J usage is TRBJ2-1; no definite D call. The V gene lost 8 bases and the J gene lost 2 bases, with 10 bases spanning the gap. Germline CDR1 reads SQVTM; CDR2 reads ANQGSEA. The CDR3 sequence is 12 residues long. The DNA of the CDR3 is TGCAGCCCCATCCGCACCTACAATGAGCAGTTCTTC. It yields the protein CSPIRTYNEQFF.

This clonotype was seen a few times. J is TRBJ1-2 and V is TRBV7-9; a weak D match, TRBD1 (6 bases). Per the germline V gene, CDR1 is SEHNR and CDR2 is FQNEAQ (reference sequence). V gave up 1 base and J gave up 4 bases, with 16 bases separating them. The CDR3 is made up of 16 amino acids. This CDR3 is CASSLGGQASAYGYTF. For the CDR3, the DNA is TGTGCCAGCAGCTTAGGGGGGCAGGCGAGCGCCTATGGCTACACCTTC.

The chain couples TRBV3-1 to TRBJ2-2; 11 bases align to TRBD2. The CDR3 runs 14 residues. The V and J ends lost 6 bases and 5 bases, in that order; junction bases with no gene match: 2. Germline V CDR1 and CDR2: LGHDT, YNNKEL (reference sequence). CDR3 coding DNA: TGTGCCAGCAGTAGGACTAGCGGGACCGGGGAGCTGTTTTTT. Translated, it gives CASSRTSGTGELFF. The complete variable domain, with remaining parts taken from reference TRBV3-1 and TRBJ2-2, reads DTAVSQTPKYLVTQMGNDKSIKCEQNLGHDTMYWYKQDSKKFLKIMFSYNNKELIINETVPNRFSPKSPDKAHLNLHINSLELGDSAVYFCASSRTSGTGELFFGEGSRLTVL.

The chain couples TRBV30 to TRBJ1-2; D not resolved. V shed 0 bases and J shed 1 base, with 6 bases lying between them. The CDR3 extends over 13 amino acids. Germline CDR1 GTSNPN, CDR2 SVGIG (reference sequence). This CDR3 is CAWSVGINYGYTF. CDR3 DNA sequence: TGTGCCTGGAGTGTAGGCATTAACTATGGCTACACCTTC. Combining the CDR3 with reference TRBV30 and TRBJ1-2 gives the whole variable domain SQTIHQWPATLVQPVGSPLSLECTVEGTSNPNLYWYRQAAGRGLQLLFYSVGIGQISSEVPQNLSASRPQDRQFILSSKKLLLSDSGFYLCAWSVGINYGYTFGSGTRLTVV.

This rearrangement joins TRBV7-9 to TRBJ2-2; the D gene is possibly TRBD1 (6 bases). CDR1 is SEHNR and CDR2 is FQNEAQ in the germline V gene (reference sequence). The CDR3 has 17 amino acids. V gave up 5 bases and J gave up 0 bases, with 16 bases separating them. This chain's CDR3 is CASSQGLTTTNTGELFF. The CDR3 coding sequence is TGTGCCAGCAGCCAGGGGTTGACTACCACGAACACCGGGGAGCTGTTTTTT.

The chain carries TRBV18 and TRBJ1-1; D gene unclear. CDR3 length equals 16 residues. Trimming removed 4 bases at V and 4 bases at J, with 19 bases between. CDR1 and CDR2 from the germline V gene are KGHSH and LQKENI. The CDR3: CASSRAEDGFSTEAFF. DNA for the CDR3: TGTGCCAGCTCACGGGCTGAGGACGGGTTCAGCACTGAAGCTTTCTTT.

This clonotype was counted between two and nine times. The CDR3 DNA follows: TGCGCCAGCAGCCCACTCCTGGCTAGCGGGGGGGGCACAGATACGCAGTATTTT. Translating gives CASSPLLASGGGTDTQYF. The J gene is TRBJ2-3, the V gene TRBV4-1; 12 bases match TRBD2. Germline CDR1 reads MGHRA; CDR2 reads YSYEKL. V gave up 4 bases and J gave up 1 base; unmatched junction bases: 9. The CDR3 sequence is 18 residues long.

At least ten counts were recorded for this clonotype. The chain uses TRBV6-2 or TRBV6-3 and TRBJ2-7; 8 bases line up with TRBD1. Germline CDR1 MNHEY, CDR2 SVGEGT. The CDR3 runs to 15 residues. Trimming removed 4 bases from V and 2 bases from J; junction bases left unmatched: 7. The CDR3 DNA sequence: TGTGCCAGCAGTTTCTCCGGGACAGGTACCTACGAGCAGTACTTC. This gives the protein CASSFSGTGTYEQYF.